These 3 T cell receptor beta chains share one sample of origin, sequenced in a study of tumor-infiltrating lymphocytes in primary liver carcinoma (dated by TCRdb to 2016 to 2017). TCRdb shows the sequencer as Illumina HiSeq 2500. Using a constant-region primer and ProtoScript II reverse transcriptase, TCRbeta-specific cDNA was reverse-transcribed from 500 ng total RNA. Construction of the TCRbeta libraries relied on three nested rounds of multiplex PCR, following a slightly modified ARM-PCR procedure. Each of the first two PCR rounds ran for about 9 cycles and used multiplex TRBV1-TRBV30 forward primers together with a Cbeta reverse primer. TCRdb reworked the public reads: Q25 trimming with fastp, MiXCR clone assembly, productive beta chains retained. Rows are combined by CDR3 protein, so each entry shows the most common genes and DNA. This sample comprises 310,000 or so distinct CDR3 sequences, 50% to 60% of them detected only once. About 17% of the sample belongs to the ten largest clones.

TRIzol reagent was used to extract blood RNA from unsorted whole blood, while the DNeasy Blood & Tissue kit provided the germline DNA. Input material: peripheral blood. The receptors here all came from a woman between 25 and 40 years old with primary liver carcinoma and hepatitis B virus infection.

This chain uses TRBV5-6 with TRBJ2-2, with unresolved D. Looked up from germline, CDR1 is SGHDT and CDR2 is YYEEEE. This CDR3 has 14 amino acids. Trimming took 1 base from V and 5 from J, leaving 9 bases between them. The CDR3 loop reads CASSLSWQTGELFF. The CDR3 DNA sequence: TGTGCCAGCAGCTTGTCGTGGCAGACCGGGGAGCTGTTTTTT. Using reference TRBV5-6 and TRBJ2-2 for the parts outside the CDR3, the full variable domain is DAGVTQSPTHLIKTRGQQVTLRCSPKSGHDTVSWYQQALGQGPQFIFQYYEEEERQRGNFPDRFSGHQFPNYSSELNVNALLLGDSALYLCASSLSWQTGELFFGEGSRLTVL.

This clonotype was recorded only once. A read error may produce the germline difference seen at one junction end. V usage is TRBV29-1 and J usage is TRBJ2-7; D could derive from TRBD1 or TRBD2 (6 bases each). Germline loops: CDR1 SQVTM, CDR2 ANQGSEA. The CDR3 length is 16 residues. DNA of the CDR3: TGCAGCGTAGTGGGACAATTGAGACTAGGAGCCTACGGGCAGTACTTC. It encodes CSVVGQLRLGAYGQYF.

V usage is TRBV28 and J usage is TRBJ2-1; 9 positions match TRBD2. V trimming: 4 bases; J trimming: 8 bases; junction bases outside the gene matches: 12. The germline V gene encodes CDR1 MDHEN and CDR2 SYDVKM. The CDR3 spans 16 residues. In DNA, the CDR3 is TGTGCCAGCAGTTCCCCGGAGGCGGGAGGGCCTTATGAGCAGTTCTTC. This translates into CASSSPEAGGPYEQFF. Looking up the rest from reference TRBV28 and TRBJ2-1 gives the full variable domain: DVKVTQSSRYLVKRTGEKVFLECVQDMDHENMFWYRQDPGLGLRLIYFSYDVKMKEKGDIPEGYSVSREKKERFSLILESASTNQTSMYLCASSSPEAGGPYEQFFGPGTRLTVL.